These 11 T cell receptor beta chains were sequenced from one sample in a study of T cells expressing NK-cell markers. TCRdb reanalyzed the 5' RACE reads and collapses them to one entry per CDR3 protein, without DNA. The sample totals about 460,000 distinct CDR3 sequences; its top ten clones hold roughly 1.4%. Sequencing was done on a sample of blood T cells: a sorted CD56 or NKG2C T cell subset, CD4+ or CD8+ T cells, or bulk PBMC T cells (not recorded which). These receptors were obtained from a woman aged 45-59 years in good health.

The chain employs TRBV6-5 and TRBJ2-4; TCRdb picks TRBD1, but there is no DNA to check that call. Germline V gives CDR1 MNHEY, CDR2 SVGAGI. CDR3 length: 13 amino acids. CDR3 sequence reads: CASTGQAKNIQYF.

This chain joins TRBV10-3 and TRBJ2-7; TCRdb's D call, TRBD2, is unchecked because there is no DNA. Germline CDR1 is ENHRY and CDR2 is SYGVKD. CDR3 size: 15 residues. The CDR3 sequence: CAISVSGSSPYEQYF.

Here the CDR3 reads CAILDYKGTEAFF. The chain recombines TRBV10-3 with TRBJ1-1. The CDR3 covers 13 residues. The germline V gene encodes CDR1 ENHRY and CDR2 SYGVKD.

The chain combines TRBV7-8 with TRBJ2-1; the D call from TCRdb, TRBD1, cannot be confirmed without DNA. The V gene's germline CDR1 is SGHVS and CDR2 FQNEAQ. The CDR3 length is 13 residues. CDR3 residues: CASSPEGGNEQFF.

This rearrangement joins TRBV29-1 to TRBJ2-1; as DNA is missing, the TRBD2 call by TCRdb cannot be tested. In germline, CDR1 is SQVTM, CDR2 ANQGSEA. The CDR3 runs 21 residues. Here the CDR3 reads CSVEDLPLWGTSGGSYNEQFF.

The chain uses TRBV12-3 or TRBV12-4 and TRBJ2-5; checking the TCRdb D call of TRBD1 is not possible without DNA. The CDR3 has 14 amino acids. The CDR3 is CASSSGAGWETQYF.

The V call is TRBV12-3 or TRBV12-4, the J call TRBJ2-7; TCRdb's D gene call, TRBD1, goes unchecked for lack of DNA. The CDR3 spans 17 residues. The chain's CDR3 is CASSFRGGGLPPYEQYF.

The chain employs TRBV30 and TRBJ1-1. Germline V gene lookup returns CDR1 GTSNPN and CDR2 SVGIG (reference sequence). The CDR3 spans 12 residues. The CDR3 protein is CAWNTLNTEAFF.

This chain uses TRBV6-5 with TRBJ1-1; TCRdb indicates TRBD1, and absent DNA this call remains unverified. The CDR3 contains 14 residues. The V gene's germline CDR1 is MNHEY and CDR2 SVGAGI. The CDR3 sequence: CASGLLGTGGEAFF.

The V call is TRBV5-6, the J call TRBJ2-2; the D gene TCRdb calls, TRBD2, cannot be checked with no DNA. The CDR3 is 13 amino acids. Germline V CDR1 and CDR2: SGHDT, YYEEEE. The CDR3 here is CASSPPRGFELFF.

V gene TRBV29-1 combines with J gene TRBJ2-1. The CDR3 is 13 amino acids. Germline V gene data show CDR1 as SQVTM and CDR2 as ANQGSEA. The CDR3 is CSVGKGSYNEQFF.